Below are 21 T cell receptor beta chains sequenced from a single sample in a study of shared clonotypes between healthy human individuals. The naive CD8 fraction comprised CD45RO-negative cells positively selected for CCR7 and excluded terminally differentiated effector memory CD45RA+ cells. Measured with immunoSEQ multiplex PCR; TCRdb has only the in-frame clones, and not every one. The profile covers hundreds of thousands of clones, with about 95% appearing a single time and 0.11% taken by the ten largest. The sequenced material came from naive CD8+ T cells sorted from blood. The origin of the receptors is a woman in her 30s in good health.

This rearrangement joins TRBV7-9 to TRBJ2-7; D gene unclear. CDR3 length equals 13 residues. Trimming pared 6 bases from V and 5 bases from J, leaving 14 bases between. CDR1 and CDR2 from the germline V gene are SEHNR and FQNEAQ (reference sequence). In DNA, the CDR3 is TGTGCCAGCAGTCTCCCGGTACGGGACGAGCAGTACTTC. This codes for CASSLPVRDEQYF. Together with reference TRBV7-9 and TRBJ2-7, the CDR3 gives the full variable domain: DTGVSQNPRHKITKRGQNVTFRCDPISEHNRLYWYRQTLGQGPEFLTYFQNEAQLEKSRLLSDRFSAERPKGSFSTLEIQRTEQGDSAMYLCASSLPVRDEQYFGPGTRLTVT.

The gene calls are TRBV27 and TRBJ1-2; D may be TRBD1 (6 bases). The germline V gene has CDR1 MNHEY and CDR2 SMNVEV (reference sequence). This CDR3 region has 12 residues. Trimming took off 8 bases at V and 7 bases at J, with 14 bases between the two ends. The CDR3 DNA is TGTGCCAGCCGGACGGGGGCCAGTGGCTACACCTTC. This codes for CASRTGASGYTF.

The chain is built from TRBV19 and TRBJ1-5, with 7 bases aligning to TRBD1. Unmatched junction bases numbered 12, after V lost 7 bases and J lost 6 bases. Per the germline V gene, CDR1 is LNHDA and CDR2 is SQIVND (reference sequence). The CDR3 is 15 amino acids. The chain's CDR3 is CASTQGGWSGQPQHF. For the CDR3, the DNA is TGTGCCAGTACCCAGGGGGGATGGAGTGGTCAGCCCCAGCATTTT.

The CDR3 bases are TGTGCCAGCAGCCCCATGGACAGGGAAAACGACAATGAGCAGTTCTTC. This sequence encodes CASSPMDRENDNEQFF. The chain is built from TRBV7-6 and TRBJ2-1, with 8 bases fitting TRBD1. With V trimmed by 5 bases and J by 5 bases, 11 bases remained unmatched. CDR1 and CDR2 (germline): SGHVS, FNYEAQ. CDR3 length equals 16 residues.

This clone showed up just once. The chain uses TRBV2 and TRBJ1-4, with D possibly matching TRBD1 (6 bases). Germline V gives CDR1 SNHLY, CDR2 FYNNEI. V gave up 0 bases and J gave up 7 bases, with 15 bases separating them. CDR3 length: 16 residues. CDR3 loop: CASSEAENRVVEKLFF. The CDR3, as DNA: TGTGCCAGCAGTGAAGCGGAAAACAGGGTGGTTGAAAAACTGTTTTTT. The complete variable domain, with remaining parts taken from reference TRBV2 and TRBJ1-4, reads EPEVTQTPSHQVTQMGQEVILRCVPISNHLYFYWYRQILGQKVEFLVSFYNNEISEKSEIFDDQFSVERPDGSNFTLKIRSTKLEDSAMYFCASSEAENRVVEKLFFGSGTQLSVL.

The chain is built from TRBV7-8 and TRBJ1-2; D call uncertain. CDR3 length: 16 amino acids. Germline lookup yields CDR1 SGHVS and CDR2 FQNEAQ. Deletions cut 4 bases from V and 4 bases from J, with 19 bases between. This chain's CDR3 is CASSSLRVPSSYGYTF. In DNA, the CDR3 is TGTGCCAGCAGCTCCCTGAGGGTTCCCAGTAGCTATGGCTACACCTTC.

The rearrangement joins TRBV28 to TRBJ2-5, with TRBD2 as a possible D gene (7 bases). The CDR3 has 14 amino acids. With 1 base removed from V and 7 bases from J, the gap between germline ends came to 13 bases. The germline CDR1 and CDR2 sequences are MDHEN and SYDVKM. The CDR3 is CASSLYRGARTQYF. CDR3 nucleotide sequence: TGTGCCAGCAGTTTATATCGGGGGGCGCGGACCCAGTACTTC.

The rearrangement uses TRBV27 and TRBJ2-1; D is possibly TRBD1 or TRBD2 (5 bases each). This CDR3 has 12 amino acids. Germline V gives CDR1 MNHEY, CDR2 SMNVEV (reference sequence). V lost 6 bases, J lost 10 bases, and 13 bases lay in between. This CDR3 reads CASSPNRDEQFF. The CDR3 bases are TGTGCCAGCAGCCCGAACCGGGACGAGCAGTTCTTC.

The chain employs TRBV27 and TRBJ2-5, with TRBD2 matching over 11 bases. The DNA end lines up better with TRBJ2-7; the J call may be wrong. The germline V gene encodes CDR1 MNHEY and CDR2 SMNVEV (reference sequence). This CDR3 region has 15 residues. The CDR3 bases are TGTGCCAGCAGTTTAACTAGCGGGAGTGTCAACGAGCAGTACTTC. Encoded protein: CASSLTSGSVNEQYF.

This chain links TRBV28 with TRBJ1-5; D possibly corresponds to TRBD1 (5 bases). The V and J ends lost 5 bases and 0 bases respectively, with 8 bases between them. Germline CDR1 reads MDHEN; CDR2 reads SYDVKM. The CDR3 spans 14 residues. The CDR3 region is CASSGQYSNQPQHF. The CDR3 nucleotides are TGTGCCAGCAGTGGACAATATAGCAATCAGCCCCAGCATTTT.

J is TRBJ2-3 and V is TRBV27, with D maybe TRBD2 (6 bases). Trimming removed 0 bases from V and 5 bases from J, with 18 bases in between. The length of the CDR3 is 17 residues. Germline V gene sequence: CDR1 MNHEY, CDR2 SMNVEV (reference sequence). CDR3 DNA sequence: TGTGCCAGCAGTTTATCCCCCGGGACTGGGTGGTTAGATACGCAGTATTTT. Translating gives CASSLSPGTGWLDTQYF.

CDR3 loop: CASSLAAGGADTETQYF. DNA for the CDR3: TGTGCCAGCAGCTTAGCGGCCGGGGGCGCAGATACTGAGACCCAGTACTTC. The chain couples TRBV7-9 to TRBJ2-5, with D perhaps matching TRBD1 or TRBD2 (6 bases each). The germline CDR1 and CDR2 sequences are SEHNR and FQNEAQ (reference sequence). The CDR3 extends over 17 amino acids. V dropped 0 bases and J dropped 5 bases, with 19 bases sitting between them.

The CDR3 coding sequence is TGTGCCAGCAGTGAGTGGGGGCACATGAACACTGAAGCTTTCTTT. Protein product: CASSEWGHMNTEAFF. This chain links TRBV6-1 with TRBJ1-1, with TRBD1 as a possible D gene (6 bases). The germline gives CDR1 MNHNS, CDR2 SASEGT. V was pared by 3 bases and J by 0 bases, with 11 bases between. This CDR3 spans 15 amino acids.

The rearrangement uses TRBV19 and TRBJ2-7, with 7 bases identical to TRBD2. The CDR3 has 13 residues. V lost 3 bases, J lost 7 bases, and 6 bases stayed unmatched. Germline values: CDR1 LNHDA, CDR2 SQIVND (reference sequence). The DNA for the CDR3 is TGTGCCAGTAGTATGGTCCTAGCGGAAGAGCAGTACTTC. Translated: CASSMVLAEEQYF.

This chain links TRBV7-9 with TRBJ2-1; 8 bases line up with TRBD2. This CDR3 is built from 15 residues. The V gene's germline CDR1 is SEHNR and CDR2 FQNEAQ (reference sequence). Losses at the gene ends were 5 bases for V and 6 bases for J; bases not matched to a gene: 9. The CDR3 DNA is TGTGCCAGCAGCCTACCGAGGGGGACTAGCAATGAGCAGTTCTTC. Protein sequence: CASSLPRGTSNEQFF.

This chain links TRBV7-6 with TRBJ2-7; D is unresolved. The CDR3 runs 12 residues. Germline V gene sequence: CDR1 SGHVS, CDR2 FNYEAQ. The germline V and J ends were trimmed by 6 bases and 3 bases, with 9 bases remaining between them. The CDR3 here is CASSTSYYEQYF. In DNA form, the CDR3 reads TGTGCCAGCAGTACATCCTACTACGAGCAGTACTTC.

The chain combines TRBV7-3 with TRBJ2-5, with 7 bases aligning to TRBD1. Germline V gives CDR1 SGHTA, CDR2 FQGTGA. J gave up 4 bases and V 5 bases, and 4 bases lay outside the gene matches. The CDR3 is 13 residues long. CDR3 in DNA: TGTGCCAGCAGCCCGACAGGGACAGAGACCCAGTACTTC. Encoded protein: CASSPTGTETQYF.

V usage is TRBV5-4 and J usage is TRBJ2-7; 14 bases map to TRBD2. Trimming cost V 7 bases and J 5 bases; bases outside gene matches: 2. Germline lookup yields CDR1 SGHNT and CDR2 YYREEE (reference sequence). CDR3 length: 13 amino acids. The CDR3 DNA reads as TGTGCCAGCCAGGGACTAGCGGGAGACGAGCAGTACTTC. It codes for CASQGLAGDEQYF.

V gene TRBV27 combines with J gene TRBJ2-7; possibly TRBD2 for D (5 bases). Trimming pared 6 bases from V and 3 bases from J, leaving 9 bases between. Germline V gene data show CDR1 as MNHEY and CDR2 as SMNVEV (reference sequence). The CDR3 covers 12 residues. Written as DNA, the CDR3 is TGTGCCAGCAGAACCGGGATCTACGAGCAGTACTTC. This sequence encodes CASRTGIYEQYF.

The chain is built from TRBV2 and TRBJ2-1, with D possibly being TRBD2 (6 bases). V lost 5 bases, J lost 7 bases, and 15 bases lay in between. CDR3 length equals 14 residues. Germline loops: CDR1 SNHLY, CDR2 FYNNEI. The CDR3 nucleotides are TGTGCCAGCAGTTCTACCGGGACTCTGAATGAGCAGTTCTTC. It yields the protein CASSSTGTLNEQFF.

The chain joins TRBV28 to TRBJ1-3; D is undetermined. The CDR3 is 16 amino acids. The germline V gene encodes CDR1 MDHEN and CDR2 SYDVKM. V lost 4 bases and J lost 0, with 13 bases in between. CDR3 in amino acids: CASSSPSVYSGNTIYF. The DNA of the CDR3 is TGTGCCAGCAGTTCGCCATCAGTGTACTCTGGAAACACCATATATTTT.